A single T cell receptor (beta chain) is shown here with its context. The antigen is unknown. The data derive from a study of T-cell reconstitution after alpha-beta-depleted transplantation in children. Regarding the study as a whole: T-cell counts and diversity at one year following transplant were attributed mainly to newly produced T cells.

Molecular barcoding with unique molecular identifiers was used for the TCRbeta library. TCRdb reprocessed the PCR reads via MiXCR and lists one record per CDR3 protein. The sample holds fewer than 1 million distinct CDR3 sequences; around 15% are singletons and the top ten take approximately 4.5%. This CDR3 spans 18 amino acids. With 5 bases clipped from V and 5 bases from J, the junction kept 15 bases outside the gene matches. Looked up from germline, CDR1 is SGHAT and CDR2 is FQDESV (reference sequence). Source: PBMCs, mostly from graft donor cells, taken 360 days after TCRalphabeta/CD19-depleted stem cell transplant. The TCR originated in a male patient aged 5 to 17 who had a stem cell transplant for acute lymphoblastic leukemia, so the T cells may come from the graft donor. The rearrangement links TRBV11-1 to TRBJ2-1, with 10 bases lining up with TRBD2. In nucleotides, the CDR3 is TGTGCCAGCAGCCCTCCTATTCTAGCGGGAGAATGGGACAATGAGCAGTTCTTC. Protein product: CASSPPILAGEWDNEQFF.